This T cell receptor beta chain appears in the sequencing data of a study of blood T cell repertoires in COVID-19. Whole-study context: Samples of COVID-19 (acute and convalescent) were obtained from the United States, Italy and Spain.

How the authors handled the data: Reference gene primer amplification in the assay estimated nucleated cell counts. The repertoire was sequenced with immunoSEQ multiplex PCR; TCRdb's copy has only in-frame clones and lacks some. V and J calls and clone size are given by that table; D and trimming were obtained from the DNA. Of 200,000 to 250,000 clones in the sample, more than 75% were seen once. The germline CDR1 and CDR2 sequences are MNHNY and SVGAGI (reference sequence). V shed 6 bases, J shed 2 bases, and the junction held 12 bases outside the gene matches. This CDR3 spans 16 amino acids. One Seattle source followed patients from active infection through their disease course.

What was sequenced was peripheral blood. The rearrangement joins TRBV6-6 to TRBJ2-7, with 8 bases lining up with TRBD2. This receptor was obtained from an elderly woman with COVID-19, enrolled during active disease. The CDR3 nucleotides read TGTGCCAGCAGCCACAAAGGACTAGCTGAAACCTACGAGCAGTACTTC. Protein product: CASSHKGLAETYEQYF.